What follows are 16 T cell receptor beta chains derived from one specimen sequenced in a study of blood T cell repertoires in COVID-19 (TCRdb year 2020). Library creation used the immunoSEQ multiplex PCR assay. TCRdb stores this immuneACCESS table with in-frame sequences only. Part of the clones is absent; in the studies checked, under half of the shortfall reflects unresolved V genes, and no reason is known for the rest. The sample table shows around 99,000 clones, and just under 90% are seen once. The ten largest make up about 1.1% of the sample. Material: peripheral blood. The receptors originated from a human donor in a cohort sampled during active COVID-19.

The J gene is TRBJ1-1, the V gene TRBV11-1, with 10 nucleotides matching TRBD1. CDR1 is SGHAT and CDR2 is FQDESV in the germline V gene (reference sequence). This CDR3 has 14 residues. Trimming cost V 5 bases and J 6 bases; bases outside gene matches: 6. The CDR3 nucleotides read TGTGCCAGCAGCACCCGGGACAGGGGCTCTGAAGCTTTCTTT. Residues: CASSTRDRGSEAFF.

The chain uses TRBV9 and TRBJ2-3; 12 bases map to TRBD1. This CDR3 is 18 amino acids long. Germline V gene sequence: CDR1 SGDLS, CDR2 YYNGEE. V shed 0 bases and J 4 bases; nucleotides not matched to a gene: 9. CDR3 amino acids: CASSVGGTGGYSSDTQYF. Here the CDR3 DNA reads TGTGCCAGCAGCGTAGGCGGGACAGGGGGCTACAGTTCAGATACGCAGTATTTT. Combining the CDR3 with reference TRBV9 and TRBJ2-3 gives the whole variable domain DSGVTQTPKHLITATGQRVTLRCSPRSGDLSVYWYQQSLDQGLQFLIQYYNGEERAKGNILERFSAQQFPDLHSELNLSSLELGDSALYFCASSVGGTGGYSSDTQYFGPGTRLTVL.

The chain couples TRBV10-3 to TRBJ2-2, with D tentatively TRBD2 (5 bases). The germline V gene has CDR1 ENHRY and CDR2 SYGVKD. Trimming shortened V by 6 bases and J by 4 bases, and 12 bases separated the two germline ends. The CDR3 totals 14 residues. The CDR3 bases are TGTGCCATCAGGGGAGACGGGGTCACCGGGGAGCTGTTTTTT. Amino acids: CAIRGDGVTGELFF.

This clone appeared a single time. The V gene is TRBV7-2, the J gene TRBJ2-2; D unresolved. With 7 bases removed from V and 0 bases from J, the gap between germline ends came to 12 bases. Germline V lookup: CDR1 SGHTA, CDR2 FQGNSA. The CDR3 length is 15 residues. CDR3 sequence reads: CASTLSWANTGELFF. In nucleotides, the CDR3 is TGTGCCAGCACCCTTAGCTGGGCGAACACCGGGGAGCTGTTTTTT. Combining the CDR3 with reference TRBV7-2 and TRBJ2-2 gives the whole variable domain GAGVSQSPSNKVTEKGKDVELRCDPISGHTALYWYRQSLGQGLEFLIYFQGNSAPDKSGLPSDRFSAERTGGSVSTLTIQRTQQEDSAVYLCASTLSWANTGELFFGEGSRLTVL.

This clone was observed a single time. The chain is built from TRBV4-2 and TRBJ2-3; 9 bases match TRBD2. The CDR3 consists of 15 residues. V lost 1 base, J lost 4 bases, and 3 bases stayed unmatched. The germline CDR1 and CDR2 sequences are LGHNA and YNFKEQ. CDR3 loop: CASSQGGGDADTQYF. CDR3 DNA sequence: TGTGCCAGCAGCCAAGGCGGGGGGGACGCAGATACGCAGTATTTT.

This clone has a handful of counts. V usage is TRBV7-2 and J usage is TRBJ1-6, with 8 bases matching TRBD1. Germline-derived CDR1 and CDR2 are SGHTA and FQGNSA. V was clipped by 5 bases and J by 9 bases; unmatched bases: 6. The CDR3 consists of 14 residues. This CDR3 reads CASSRGQVSSPLHF. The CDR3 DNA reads TGTGCCAGCAGCAGGGGACAGGTCTCTTCACCCCTCCACTTT.

CDR3 region: CAIRGNTEAFF. CDR3 DNA: TGTGCCATCCGGGGGAACACTGAAGCTTTCTTT. V is TRBV7-9 and J is TRBJ1-1; D is unresolved. Germline V gene sequence: CDR1 SEHNR, CDR2 FQNEAQ (reference sequence). The CDR3 covers 11 residues. V gave up 10 bases and J gave up 1 base, with 7 bases separating them.

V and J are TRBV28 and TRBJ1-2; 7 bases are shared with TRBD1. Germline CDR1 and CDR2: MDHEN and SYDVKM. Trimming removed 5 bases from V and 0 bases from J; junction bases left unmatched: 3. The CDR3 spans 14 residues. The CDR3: CASSRDSPNYGYTF. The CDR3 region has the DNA TGTGCCAGCAGTCGGGACAGCCCTAACTATGGCTACACCTTC.

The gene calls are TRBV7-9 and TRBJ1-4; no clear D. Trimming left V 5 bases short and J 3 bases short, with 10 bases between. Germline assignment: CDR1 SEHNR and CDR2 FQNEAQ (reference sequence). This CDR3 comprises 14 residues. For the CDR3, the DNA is TGTGCCAGCAGCCTCACTAGGCCTAATGAAAAACTGTTTTTT. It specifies CASSLTRPNEKLFF.

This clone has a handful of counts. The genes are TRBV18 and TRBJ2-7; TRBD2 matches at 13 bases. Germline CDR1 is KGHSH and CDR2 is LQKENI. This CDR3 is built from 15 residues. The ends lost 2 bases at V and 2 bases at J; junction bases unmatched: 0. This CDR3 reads CASSPGTSGAYEQYF. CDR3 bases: TGTGCCAGCTCACCAGGGACTAGCGGGGCCTACGAGCAGTACTTC.

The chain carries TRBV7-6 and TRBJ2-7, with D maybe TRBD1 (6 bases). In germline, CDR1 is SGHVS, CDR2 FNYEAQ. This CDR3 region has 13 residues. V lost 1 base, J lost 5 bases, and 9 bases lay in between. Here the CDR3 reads CASSLGGPNEQYF. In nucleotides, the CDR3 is TGTGCCAGCAGCTTAGGGGGGCCGAACGAGCAGTACTTC.

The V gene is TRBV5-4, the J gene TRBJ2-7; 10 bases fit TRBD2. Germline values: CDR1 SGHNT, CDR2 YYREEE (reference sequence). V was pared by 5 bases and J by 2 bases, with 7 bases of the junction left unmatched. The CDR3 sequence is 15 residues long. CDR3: CASSNRTSGTYEQYF. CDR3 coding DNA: TGTGCCAGCAGTAATAGGACTAGCGGAACCTACGAGCAGTACTTC.

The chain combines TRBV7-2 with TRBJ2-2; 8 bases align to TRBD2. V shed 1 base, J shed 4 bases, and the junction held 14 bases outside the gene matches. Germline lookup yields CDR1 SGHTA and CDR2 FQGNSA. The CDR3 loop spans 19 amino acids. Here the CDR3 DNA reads TGTGCCAGCAGCTTAGGCACTAGCGGATCGAGGGGCCCCACCGGGGAGCTGTTTTTT. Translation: CASSLGTSGSRGPTGELFF.

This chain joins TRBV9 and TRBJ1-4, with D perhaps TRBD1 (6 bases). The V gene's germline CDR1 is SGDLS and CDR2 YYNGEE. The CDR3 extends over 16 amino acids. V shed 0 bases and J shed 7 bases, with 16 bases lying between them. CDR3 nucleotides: TGTGCCAGCAGCGTAGAGGGCAGGGGCGGAGGTGAAAAACTGTTTTTT. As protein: CASSVEGRGGGEKLFF.

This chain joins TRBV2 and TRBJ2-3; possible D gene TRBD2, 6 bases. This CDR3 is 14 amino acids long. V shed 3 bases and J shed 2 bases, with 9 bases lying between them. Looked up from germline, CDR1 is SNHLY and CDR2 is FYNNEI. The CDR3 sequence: CASSDPGVTDTQYF. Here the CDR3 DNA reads TGTGCCAGCAGTGACCCGGGGGTCACAGATACGCAGTATTTT. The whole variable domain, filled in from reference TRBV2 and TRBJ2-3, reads EPEVTQTPSHQVTQMGQEVILRCVPISNHLYFYWYRQILGQKVEFLVSFYNNEISEKSEIFDDQFSVERPDGSNFTLKIRSTKLEDSAMYFCASSDPGVTDTQYFGPGTRLTVL.

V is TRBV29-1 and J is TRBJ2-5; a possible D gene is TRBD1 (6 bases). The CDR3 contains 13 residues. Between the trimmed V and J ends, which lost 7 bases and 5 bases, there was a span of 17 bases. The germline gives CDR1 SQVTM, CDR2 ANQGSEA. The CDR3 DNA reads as TGCAGCGCTGCAAGGGGACATGGGGAGACCCAGTACTTC. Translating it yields CSAARGHGETQYF.